A single sample gave rise to the 12 T cell receptor beta chains below, sequenced in a study of T cells in Graves' hyperthyroidism and ophthalmopathy. Researchers took RNA transcripts and amplified the TCR beta CDR3 regions from them. The HTBI primer set was used in a first-round RT-PCR of the TCR CDR3. In TCRdb, the multiplex PCR reads were re-called with MiXCR into one record per CDR3 protein. The sample has 300,000 to 450,000 distinct CDR3 sequences, approximately 13% seen once. What was sequenced was blood. The receptors stem from a man aged 30-40 years with Graves' hyperthyroidism that later progressed to Graves' ophthalmopathy.

This clonotype was counted at least ten times. V gene TRBV6-1 combines with J gene TRBJ2-5, with D hard to call. V was shortened by 6 bases and J by 2 bases, with 16 bases between the two germline ends. CDR3 size: 15 residues. Germline CDR1 MNHNS, CDR2 SASEGT. CDR3 residues: CASSPVLGLQETQYF. CDR3 bases: TGTGCCAGCAGCCCCGTTTTAGGGTTGCAAGAGACCCAGTACTTC.

This rearrangement joins TRBV19 to TRBJ1-2; no definite D call. The V end lost 5 bases, the J end lost 5 bases, and 18 bases lay between the germline ends. The CDR3 runs 15 residues. In germline, CDR1 is LNHDA, CDR2 SQIVND (reference sequence). For the CDR3, the DNA is TGTGCCAGTAGTCCGCCGGACTCCCTCCAATATGGCTACACCTTC. The encoded protein is CASSPPDSLQYGYTF.

In this sample, this clonotype turned up many times. CDR3: CASSLNGERDAFF. The CDR3 DNA follows: TGCGCCAGCAGCTTGAATGGCGAACGGGATGCTTTCTTT. The rearrangement uses TRBV5-1 and TRBJ1-1; D remains ambiguous. Trimming removed 1 base from V and 11 bases from J, with 15 bases in between. There are 13 residues in the CDR3. CDR1 and CDR2 (germline): SGHRS, YFSETQ.

This clonotype turned up a few times. This chain uses TRBV7-9 with TRBJ2-1; D is unclear. Trimming removed 4 bases at V and 7 bases at J, with 11 bases between. Germline V gene lookup returns CDR1 SEHNR and CDR2 FQNEAQ (reference sequence). There are 13 residues in the CDR3. The chain's CDR3 is CASSYPSWNEQFF. As DNA, the CDR3 is TGTGCCAGCAGCTACCCCAGTTGGAATGAGCAGTTCTTC.

This clonotype appeared many times. A much larger clone differs by one base, so this may be a read error. This chain connects TRBV14 to TRBJ1-2, with TRBD1 matching over 7 bases. The CDR3 has 13 residues. V was clipped by 4 bases and J by 3 bases; unmatched bases: 2. CDR1 is SGHDN and CDR2 is FVKESK in the germline V gene. The CDR3 protein is CASSPGTDYGYTF. In nucleotides, the CDR3 is TGTGCCAGCAGCCCCGGGACAGACTATGGCTACACCTTC.

In this sample, this clonotype turned up many times. V is TRBV30 and J is TRBJ2-2, with D unclear. This CDR3 spans 11 amino acids. V lost 4 bases, J lost 7 bases, and 7 bases lay in between. From germline, CDR1 is GTSNPN and CDR2 SVGIG (reference sequence). In DNA form, the CDR3 reads TGTGCCTGGACCTCTCGCGGGGAGCTGTTTTTT. Translated: CAWTSRGELFF. The complete variable domain, with remaining parts taken from reference TRBV30 and TRBJ2-2, reads SQTIHQWPATLVQPVGSPLSLECTVEGTSNPNLYWYRQAAGRGLQLLFYSVGIGQISSEVPQNLSASRPQDRQFILSSKKLLLSDSGFYLCAWTSRGELFFGEGSRLTVL.

This clonotype was detected ten times or more. This chain joins TRBV18 and TRBJ2-7; maybe TRBD2 (6 bases). CDR1 is KGHSH, CDR2 LQKENI, per germline. The CDR3 loop spans 13 amino acids. Trimming took 0 bases from V and 5 from J, leaving 8 bases between them. CDR3 sequence (DNA): TGTGCCAGCTCACCACCTGGAGGGGACGAGCAGTACTTC. Its translation is CASSPPGGDEQYF. The complete variable domain, with remaining parts taken from reference TRBV18 and TRBJ2-7, reads NAGVMQNPRHLVRRRGQEARLRCSPMKGHSHVYWYRQLPEEGLKFMVYLQKENIIDESGMPKERFSAEFPKEGPSILRIQQVVRGDSAAYFCASSPPGGDEQYFGPGTRLTVT.

Ten or more counts support this clonotype. The genes are TRBV15 and TRBJ1-2, with D maybe TRBD1 (6 bases). Germline V gene lookup returns CDR1 LNHNV and CDR2 YYDKDF (reference sequence). Between the trimmed V and J ends, which lost 8 bases and 3 bases, there was a span of 13 bases. CDR3 length equals 13 residues. CDR3 nucleotide sequence: TGTGCCACCGGTAGGACAGACGACTATGGCTACACCTTC. Translating it yields CATGRTDDYGYTF.

In its sample, this clonotype was seen many times. The chain uses TRBV7-9 and TRBJ2-2; perhaps D is TRBD1 or TRBD2 (5 bases each). The germline V gene encodes CDR1 SEHNR and CDR2 FQNEAQ (reference sequence). The CDR3 consists of 15 residues. V was pared by 4 bases and J by 2 bases, with 11 bases between. CDR3 region: CASSWDGLNTGELFF. DNA of the CDR3: TGTGCCAGCAGCTGGGACGGGCTAAACACCGGGGAGCTGTTTTTT.

This clonotype was seen many times. The CDR3 DNA reads as TGTGCCAGCAGTTCCGGCAGAGGGGGCTACGAGCAGTACTTC. This translates into CASSSGRGGYEQYF. This rearrangement joins TRBV6-1 to TRBJ2-7; D is possibly TRBD1 (6 bases). The CDR3 extends over 14 amino acids. V lost 5 bases and J 3 bases, leaving 14 bases between the germline ends. Germline CDR1 and CDR2: MNHNS and SASEGT.

Ten or more counts support this clonotype. V and J are TRBV20-1 and TRBJ2-3; 14 nucleotides align to TRBD2. CDR1 and CDR2 from the germline V gene are DFQATT and SNEGSKA (reference sequence). This CDR3 spans 19 amino acids. Trimming removed 1 base from V and 2 bases from J; junction bases left unmatched: 11. CDR3 loop: CSARAETSGGADFTDTQYF. Here the CDR3 DNA reads TGCAGTGCTAGAGCCGAGACTAGCGGGGGGGCCGACTTCACAGATACGCAGTATTTT.

Many counts were recorded for this clonotype. The chain recombines TRBV11-3 with TRBJ2-4; D assignment may be TRBD1 or TRBD2 (5 bases each). Trimming pared 3 bases from V and 9 bases from J, leaving 6 bases between. Germline lookup yields CDR1 SGHNT and CDR2 YENEEA. This CDR3 spans 11 amino acids. CDR3 DNA: TGTGCCAGCAGCTTTGGGACCATTCAGTACTTC. Its translation: CASSFGTIQYF.